The 24 T cell receptor beta chains below come from one sample, sequenced in a study of blood T cells in healthy people across ages (dated by TCRdb to the mid-2010s). The method was 5' RACE. The instrument given in TCRdb is Illumina HiSeq 2500. A second roughly 6 to 12 cycle PCR used a sample-barcoded 5' primer and a J-beta primer mix. The raw public data were reprocessed by TCRdb itself: fastp quality trimming at Q25, MiXCR clonotype calling, in-frame beta chains only. CDR3 protein duplicates are merged, each entry listing the most common genes and DNA. The sample table holds about 970,000 distinct CDR3 sequences, of which just over 50% were seen once. 20% to 25% of the sample rests with the top ten. The sequenced sample consisted of blood. These receptors originate from a woman aged 60-75 years in good health.

A remark on this clonotype: Sequence at one end of the junction differs from germline and may be a read error. V usage is TRBV6-5 and J usage is TRBJ1-1, with unresolved D. This CDR3 region has 13 residues. CDR1 and CDR2 from the germline V gene are MNHEY and SVGAGI. The CDR3 DNA reads TGTGCCCGCAGTTATTCACGGGATACTGAAGCTTTCTTT. Residues: CARSYSRDTEAFF.

The gene calls are TRBV25-1 and TRBJ2-7; D not resolved. The V and J ends lost 3 bases and 9 bases respectively, with 21 bases between them. Per the germline V gene, CDR1 is MGHDK and CDR2 is SYGVNS. The length of the CDR3 is 15 residues. The CDR3 spells CASSDRRQPLRGQYF. The CDR3, as DNA: TGTGCCAGCAGTGATCGTCGGCAACCTCTACGCGGGCAGTACTTC.

The chain joins TRBV29-1 to TRBJ2-1; maybe TRBD1 (6 bases). The CDR3 contains 12 residues. The germline gives CDR1 SQVTM, CDR2 ANQGSEA. The ends were cut back, 5 bases at V and 12 bases at J, with 17 bases in the middle. CDR3 sequence (DNA): TGCAGCGTTCATGGGGGCGCGGGTGTGCAGTTCTTC. This sequence encodes CSVHGGAGVQFF.

This clonotype was seen a few times. The chain carries TRBV13 and TRBJ2-3; no reliable D call. This CDR3 comprises 15 residues. Germline V gene sequence: CDR1 PRHDT, CDR2 FYEKMQ (reference sequence). Trimming took 5 bases from V and 0 from J, leaving 12 bases between them. This chain's CDR3 is CASSHPSTSTDTQYF. Here the CDR3 DNA reads TGTGCCAGCAGCCACCCCTCAACTAGCACAGATACGCAGTATTTT.

A few counts support this clonotype. V usage is TRBV20-1 and J usage is TRBJ2-7, with 8 positions matching TRBD2. The DNA end is a closer match to TRBJ2-1, so the J assignment may be wrong. The CDR3 contains 14 residues. Per the germline V gene, CDR1 is DFQATT and CDR2 is SNEGSKA (reference sequence). The DNA of the CDR3 is TGCAGTGCTAGAGATAGGAAGCGGGAGCCCCCGCAGTTCTTC. Protein: CSARDRKREPPQFF.

The genes are TRBV4-1 and TRBJ2-3, with D uncertain. V lost 3 bases, J lost 0 bases, and 10 bases lay in between. The length of the CDR3 is 15 residues. CDR1 is MGHRA, CDR2 YSYEKL, per germline. As DNA, the CDR3 is TGCGCCAGCAGCCAGGCTAGTACTAGCACAGATACGCAGTATTTT. Protein product: CASSQASTSTDTQYF.

V gene TRBV28 combines with J gene TRBJ2-1, with D possibly being TRBD1 (6 bases). The CDR3 is 18 residues long. The V end was cut by 4 bases, the J end by 7 bases, with 26 bases between. The germline CDR1 and CDR2 sequences are MDHEN and SYDVKM. The CDR3 region has the DNA TGTGCCAGCAGTTCTACGAACAGGGTGTTGCTTGCTATGAATGAGCAGTTCTTC. Protein: CASSSTNRVLLAMNEQFF.

Comment on this clonotype: A much larger clone sits a single nucleotide away, making a read error possible. The chain uses TRBV11-2 and TRBJ2-7, with a weak D call TRBD2 (7 bases). The end of the DNA fits TRBJ2-5 better, so the J call may be wrong. The germline V gene has CDR1 SGHAT and CDR2 FQNNGV. The CDR3 has 15 residues. CDR3 loop: CASRGNGGRGETQYF. Written as DNA, the CDR3 is TGTGCCAGCAGGGGGAACGGGGGGCGCGGGGAGACCCAGTACTTC.

This chain links TRBV11-2 with TRBJ1-2; no definite D call. The V and J ends lost 2 bases and 2 bases respectively, with 12 bases between them. CDR1 SGHAT and CDR2 FQNNGV come from the germline V gene. The CDR3 has 15 residues. CDR3 DNA: TGTGCCAGCAGCTTAAGCTTCGTCAGGAACTATGGCTACACCTTC. As protein: CASSLSFVRNYGYTF. The full variable domain, rest sourced from reference TRBV11-2 and TRBJ1-2, is EAGVAQSPRYKIIEKRQSVAFWCNPISGHATLYWYQQILGQGPKLLIQFQNNGVVDDSQLPKDRFSAERLKGVDSTLKIQPAKLEDSAVYLCASSLSFVRNYGYTFGSGTRLTVV.

As to this clonotype: A read error may produce the germline difference seen at one junction end. J is TRBJ2-1 and V is TRBV27; D gene ambiguous. Germline V gives CDR1 MNHEY, CDR2 SMNVEV (reference sequence). CDR3 length: 11 residues. In DNA, the CDR3 is TGCCTGACCCGCTCCTACAATGAGCAGTTCTTC. This gives the protein CLTRSYNEQFF.

V and J are TRBV9 and TRBJ2-3, with TRBD2 matching 9 bases. CDR1 and CDR2 from the germline V gene are SGDLS and YYNGEE. Unmatched junction bases numbered 12, after V lost 9 bases and J lost 4 bases. The CDR3 is 15 amino acids. The CDR3 spells CANTRSAGGSDTQYF. The CDR3, as DNA: TGTGCCAACACCCGTTCAGCGGGAGGATCAGATACGCAGTATTTT.

The rearrangement uses TRBV28 and TRBJ1-5, with 9 bases fitting TRBD1. Germline trimming cut 3 bases from V and 7 bases from J; bases unmatched to any gene: 7. The CDR3 extends over 15 amino acids. CDR1 MDHEN and CDR2 SYDVKM come from the germline V gene. CDR3 protein: CASSLWTGEKQPQHF. For the CDR3, the DNA is TGTGCCAGCAGTTTGTGGACAGGGGAGAAGCAGCCCCAGCATTTT. Drawing the rest from reference TRBV28 and TRBJ1-5, the complete variable domain is DVKVTQSSRYLVKRTGEKVFLECVQDMDHENMFWYRQDPGLGLRLIYFSYDVKMKEKGDIPEGYSVSREKKERFSLILESASTNQTSMYLCASSLWTGEKQPQHFGDGTRLSIL.

With regard to this clonotype: One junction end does not reproduce the germline sequence, and a read error may be involved. This sequence joins TRBV6-2 or TRBV6-3 and TRBJ2-3, with no clear D. Germline-derived CDR1 and CDR2 are MNHEY and SVGEGT. The CDR3 runs 12 residues. In DNA form, the CDR3 reads TGTGCCAGCAGAGAAGAGGTAGATGCGCAGTATTTT. Its protein is CASREEVDAQYF.

The V gene is TRBV20-1, the J gene TRBJ2-4; 7 bases match TRBD1. The J call may be in error: the DNA end matches TRBJ2-7 better. Per germline, CDR1 DFQATT and CDR2 SNEGSKA (reference sequence). This CDR3 comprises 13 residues. The CDR3 bases are TGCAGTGCAGCAATGACAGGGTCAGACGAGCAGTACTTC. Its protein is CSAAMTGSDEQYF.

The genes are TRBV10-3 and TRBJ2-6; no definite D call. The length of the CDR3 is 18 residues. V was shortened by 4 bases and J by 0 bases, with 16 bases between the two germline ends. Looked up from germline, CDR1 is ENHRY and CDR2 is SYGVKD. The CDR3 reads CAISGGALTLSGANVLTF. The CDR3 nucleotides read TGTGCCATCAGTGGTGGAGCTTTGACCCTCTCTGGGGCCAACGTCCTGACTTTC.

The CDR3 DNA is TGTGCCAGCAGTTTATTCATTGAGACCCAGTACTTC. It specifies CASSLFIETQYF. V is TRBV28 and J is TRBJ2-4; D uncertain. Matching the DNA end better, TRBJ2-5 makes the J call doubtful. Per the germline V gene, CDR1 is MDHEN and CDR2 is SYDVKM. There are 12 residues in the CDR3.

The J gene is TRBJ2-5, the V gene TRBV19; D is unresolved. V gave up 3 bases and J gave up 4 bases, with 9 bases separating them. Germline V gene lookup returns CDR1 LNHDA and CDR2 SQIVND (reference sequence). The length of the CDR3 is 13 residues. CDR3 sequence: CASSMGKRETQYF. CDR3 in DNA: TGTGCCAGTAGTATGGGGAAGCGAGAGACCCAGTACTTC.

The V call is TRBV5-1, the J call TRBJ1-2; no reliable D call. With 3 bases removed from V and 8 bases from J, the gap between germline ends came to 17 bases. Germline CDR1 and CDR2: SGHRS and YFSETQ. This CDR3 is built from 14 residues. The CDR3 coding sequence is TGCGCCAGCAGCTCTCGCAGCGATTCTGAGGGCTACACCTTC. It specifies CASSSRSDSEGYTF.

The chain links TRBV20-1 to TRBJ2-7, with TRBD1 identical over 7 bases. CDR3 size: 14 residues. Per the germline V gene, CDR1 is DFQATT and CDR2 is SNEGSKA (reference sequence). V trimming: 4 bases; J trimming: 2 bases; junction bases outside the gene matches: 8. The CDR3, as DNA: TGCAGTGCTATTCCGACAGGGAGAGCCTACGAGCAGTACTTC. Its protein is CSAIPTGRAYEQYF.

On this clonotype itself: Compared with germline, one end of the junction differs, possibly owing to a read error. The rearrangement joins TRBV5-1 to TRBJ2-7; maybe TRBD1 (7 bases). The CDR3 sequence is 14 residues long. CDR1 and CDR2 from the germline V gene are SGHRS and YFSETQ. The CDR3, as DNA: TGTGCCAGCAGGGGCGGGACAGCCCCCTACGAGCAGTACTTC. Translating gives CASRGGTAPYEQYF.

This chain joins TRBV24-1 and TRBJ2-1; 12 nucleotides align to TRBD1. CDR1 and CDR2 (germline): KGHDR, SFDVKD. The CDR3 runs 14 residues. With 9 bases clipped from V and 7 bases from J, the junction kept 6 bases outside the gene matches. CDR3 bases: TGTGCCACCGGGGGACAGGGGGCCGTAAATGAGCAGTTCTTC. Its protein is CATGGQGAVNEQFF.

The chain uses TRBV6-2 or TRBV6-3 and TRBJ2-2; TRBD1 aligns across 10 bases. V lost 10 bases and J lost 1; bases outside the gene matches: 12. Germline V gene lookup returns CDR1 MNHEY and CDR2 SVGEGT. The CDR3 contains 17 residues. The CDR3 sequence is CATFPLGDRGNTGELFF. As DNA, the CDR3 is TGTGCCACCTTCCCCCTGGGGGACAGGGGGAACACCGGGGAGCTGTTTTTT.

Remarks on this clonotype: Germline is not matched at one junction end, which may reflect a read error. The chain couples TRBV4-3 to TRBJ2-4; 13 bases line up with TRBD2. CDR1 LGHNA and CDR2 YSLEER come from the germline V gene. The CDR3 runs 17 residues. CDR3 DNA sequence: TGCGCCAGCAACCAAGAGACTAGCGGGAGGATCAAAAACATTCAGTACTTC. It codes for CASNQETSGRIKNIQYF.

The chain uses TRBV20-1 and TRBJ2-7; perhaps TRBD1 as D (6 bases). The J call is in doubt because the DNA end fits TRBJ2-5 better. This CDR3 contains 13 residues. The germline V gene has CDR1 DFQATT and CDR2 SNEGSKA (reference sequence). This chain's CDR3 is CSASVRGAQTQYF. In DNA, the CDR3 is TGCAGTGCTAGCGTCAGGGGCGCACAGACCCAGTACTTC.